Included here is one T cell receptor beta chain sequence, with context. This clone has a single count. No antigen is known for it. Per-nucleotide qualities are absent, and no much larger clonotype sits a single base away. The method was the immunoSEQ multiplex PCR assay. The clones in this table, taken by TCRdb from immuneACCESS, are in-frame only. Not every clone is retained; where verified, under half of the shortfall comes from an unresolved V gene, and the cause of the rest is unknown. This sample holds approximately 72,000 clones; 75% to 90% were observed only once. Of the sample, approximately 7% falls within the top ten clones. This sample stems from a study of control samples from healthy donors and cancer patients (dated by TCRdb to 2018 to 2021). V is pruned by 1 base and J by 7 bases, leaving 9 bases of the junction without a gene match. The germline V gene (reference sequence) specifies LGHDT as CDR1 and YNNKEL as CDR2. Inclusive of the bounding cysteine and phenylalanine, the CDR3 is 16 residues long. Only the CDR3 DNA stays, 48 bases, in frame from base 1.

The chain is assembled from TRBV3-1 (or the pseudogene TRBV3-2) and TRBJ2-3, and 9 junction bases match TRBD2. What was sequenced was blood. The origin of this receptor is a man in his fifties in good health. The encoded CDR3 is CASSQGSGGELNTQYF. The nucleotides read TGTGCCAGCAGCCAAGGTAGCGGGGGAGAGCTGAATACGCAGTATTTT.